This T cell receptor beta chain was found in a study of post-analysis software for immune sequencing data. About the study: Relapsing-remitting, secondary progressive and progressive-relapsing multiple sclerosis courses were included.

Details on this clonotype: The antigen is unknown.

Built from TCR beta cDNA, the libraries had unique molecular identifiers in them. Starting from approximately 0.95 to 9.8 million T cells, the study yielded roughly 0.5 million cDNA molecules. TCRdb ran MiXCR on the PCR reads and lists one entry per CDR3 protein. The sample records around 710,000 distinct CDR3 sequences, roughly 46% being singletons. General study findings and limits: Those samples that were prepared in the same batch co-clustered strongly by F measure. Relative to controls, patients with multiple sclerosis showed significantly lower normalized Chao1 diversity. There were five TRBV segments more frequent in patients than controls, and TRBV5-6, TRBV5-1 and TRBV20-1 were among them.

V was pared by 5 bases and J by 6 bases, with 12 bases between. CDR3 size: 13 residues. The germline gives CDR1 SEHNR, CDR2 FQNEAQ (reference sequence). The sequence derives from a girl aged 5-17 years with multiple sclerosis. Specimen: blood. The chain combines TRBV7-9 with TRBJ2-3, with D unresolved. CDR3 protein: CASSPYGQDTQYF. The CDR3 DNA follows: TGTGCCAGCAGCCCTTATGGTCAGGATACGCAGTATTTT.